A selection of T cell receptor beta chains follows, all from one sample in a study of shared clonotypes between healthy human individuals. Assay used: immunoSEQ multiplex PCR; TCRdb lists only in-frame clones, some missing. The table lists under 1,100,000 clones, around 78% of them singletons. The specimen was memory CD4+ T cells from PBMCs. The receptors originated from a man aged 18 to 29 in good health. Some clones in this sample may be carry-over from other donors' samples. Both conserved end residues are part of each CDR3. A D gene is named only where the DNA matches it firmly. Size is stated for part of the rows, as once, few or many counts, or as a class when the clone is expanded.

v_gene: TRBV7-2; j_gene: TRBJ1-2; abundance: NA; d_gene: NA; CDR3aa: CASSLSGIQGNYGYTF; CDR3nt: TGTGCCAGCAGCTTATCGGGAATACAGGGAAACTATGGCTACACCTTC
v_gene: TRBV4-3; j_gene: TRBJ1-5; abundance: NA; d_gene: NA; CDR3aa: CASSLSYSNQPQHF; CDR3nt: TGCGCCAGCAGTCTGAGTTATAGCAATCAGCCCCAGCATTTT
v_gene: TRBV18; j_gene: TRBJ2-3; abundance: NA; d_gene: TRBD1; CDR3aa: CASSTTGERTDTQYF; CDR3nt: TGTGCCAGCTCCACGACAGGGGAGAGGACAGATACGCAGTATTTT
v_gene: TRBV30; j_gene: TRBJ2-1; abundance: NA; d_gene: NA; CDR3aa: CAWIPVPRSYEQFF; CDR3nt: TGTGCCTGGATCCCCGTACCGAGATCCTATGAGCAGTTCTTC
v_gene: TRBV9; j_gene: TRBJ2-3; abundance: NA; d_gene: TRBD2; CDR3aa: CASSPRTSLRTDTQYF; CDR3nt: TGTGCCAGCAGCCCTCGGACTAGCCTCCGCACAGATACGCAGTATTTT
v_gene: TRBV10-1; j_gene: TRBJ2-7; abundance: once; d_gene: TRBD2; CDR3aa: CASSDSRRGFITYEQYF; CDR3nt: TGCGCCAGCAGTGATTCAAGGCGGGGGTTCATAACGTACGAGCAGTACTTC
v_gene: TRBV11-2; j_gene: TRBJ1-2; abundance: NA; d_gene: TRBD1; CDR3aa: CASSWTGGASYGYTF; CDR3nt: TGTGCCAGCAGCTGGACAGGGGGCGCGTCGTATGGCTACACCTTC
v_gene: TRBV29-1; j_gene: TRBJ2-5; abundance: NA; d_gene: TRBD2; CDR3aa: CSVDELAGRSQETQYF; CDR3nt: TGCAGCGTTGACGAACTAGCGGGAAGATCCCAAGAGACCCAGTACTTC
v_gene: TRBV30; j_gene: TRBJ2-7; abundance: NA; d_gene: TRBD2; CDR3aa: CAWRLAPIYEQYF; CDR3nt: TGTGCCTGGCGACTAGCGCCAATTTACGAGCAGTACTTC
v_gene: TRBV7-8; j_gene: TRBJ1-2; abundance: NA; d_gene: TRBD1; CDR3aa: CASSLGFGTELYGYTF; CDR3nt: TGTGCCAGCAGCTTAGGGTTTGGGACAGAACTTTATGGCTACACCTTC
v_gene: TRBV15; j_gene: TRBJ2-1; abundance: NA; d_gene: NA; CDR3aa: CATSTRGQNEQFF; CDR3nt: TGTGCCACCAGCACACGGGGGCAAAATGAGCAGTTCTTC
v_gene: TRBV5-4; j_gene: TRBJ1-2; abundance: NA; d_gene: TRBD1; CDR3aa: CASSPRQGSRGYTF; CDR3nt: TGTGCCAGCAGCCCTAGACAGGGAAGCCGTGGCTACACCTTC
v_gene: TRBV2; j_gene: TRBJ1-2; abundance: NA; d_gene: TRBD1; CDR3aa: CATHYGGQGPYGYTF; CDR3nt: TGTGCTACCCACTACGGGGGACAGGGACCCTATGGCTACACCTTC
v_gene: TRBV28; j_gene: TRBJ1-1; abundance: few; d_gene: NA; CDR3aa: CASSSPTGSHTEAFF; CDR3nt: TGTGCCAGCAGTTCCCCCACGGGGTCCCATACTGAAGCTTTCTTT
v_gene: TRBV5-1; j_gene: TRBJ1-6; abundance: NA; d_gene: NA; CDR3aa: CASSSAAGLYDSPLHF; CDR3nt: TGCGCCAGCAGCTCGGCGGCAGGGTTGTATGATTCACCCCTCCACTTT
v_gene: TRBV6-6; j_gene: TRBJ2-7; abundance: NA; d_gene: NA; CDR3aa: CASSYSAEQYF; CDR3nt: TGTGCCAGCAGTTACTCGGCGGAGCAGTACTTC
v_gene: TRBV7-9; j_gene: TRBJ1-1; abundance: NA; d_gene: NA; CDR3aa: CASSLFGDTEAFF; CDR3nt: TGTGCCAGCAGCTTGTTCGGGGACACTGAAGCTTTCTTT
v_gene: TRBV7-6; j_gene: TRBJ2-7; abundance: NA; d_gene: TRBD1; CDR3aa: CASSLAPPDRSNYEQYF; CDR3nt: TGTGCCAGCAGCTTAGCGCCCCCGGACAGGAGTAACTACGAGCAGTACTTC
v_gene: TRBV6-5; j_gene: TRBJ1-5; abundance: NA; d_gene: TRBD1; CDR3aa: CASSRGTGWNQPQHF; CDR3nt: TGTGCCAGCAGCCGAGGGACAGGGTGGAATCAGCCCCAGCATTTT
v_gene: TRBV7-2; j_gene: TRBJ1-3; abundance: NA; d_gene: NA; CDR3aa: CASSLTGDGYSGNTIYF; CDR3nt: TGTGCCAGCAGCCTCACTGGGGACGGCTACTCTGGAAACACCATATATTTT
v_gene: TRBV19; j_gene: TRBJ1-2; abundance: NA; d_gene: NA; CDR3aa: CASSPYGTNYGYTF; CDR3nt: TGTGCCAGTAGTCCTTACGGGACTAACTATGGCTACACCTTC
v_gene: TRBV2; j_gene: TRBJ1-4; abundance: NA; d_gene: TRBD1; CDR3aa: CASSSRDRGNEKLFF; CDR3nt: TGTGCCAGCAGTTCCCGGGACAGGGGGAATGAAAAACTGTTTTTT
v_gene: TRBV27; j_gene: TRBJ2-1; abundance: NA; d_gene: TRBD1; CDR3aa: CASSLYRDRPYNEQFF; CDR3nt: TGTGCCAGCAGTTTATACCGGGACAGACCCTACAATGAGCAGTTCTTC
v_gene: TRBV9; j_gene: TRBJ2-3; abundance: NA; d_gene: NA; CDR3aa: CASSGGTAVDTQYF; CDR3nt: TGTGCCAGCAGCGGGGGGACCGCCGTGGATACGCAGTATTTT
v_gene: TRBV4-2; j_gene: TRBJ1-1; abundance: NA; d_gene: NA; CDR3aa: CASSLSSGGRTEAFF; CDR3nt: TGTGCCAGCAGCCTATCTAGCGGCGGTCGCACTGAAGCTTTCTTT
v_gene: TRBV18; j_gene: TRBJ2-1; abundance: NA; d_gene: NA; CDR3aa: CASSPRKTEQFF; CDR3nt: TGTGCCAGCTCACCACGAAAGACAGAGCAGTTCTTC
v_gene: TRBV5-1; j_gene: TRBJ2-1; abundance: NA; d_gene: NA; CDR3aa: CASSPTPTNEQFF; CDR3nt: TGCGCCAGCAGCCCAACCCCCACCAATGAGCAGTTCTTC
v_gene: TRBV4-2; j_gene: TRBJ1-1; abundance: NA; d_gene: NA; CDR3aa: CASSQPGLSNTEAFF; CDR3nt: TGTGCCAGCAGCCAACCCGGGCTTTCGAACACTGAAGCTTTCTTT
v_gene: TRBV5-1; j_gene: TRBJ2-5; abundance: NA; d_gene: NA; CDR3aa: CASRTQEQETQYF; CDR3nt: TGCGCCAGCAGAACACAGGAGCAAGAGACCCAGTACTTC
v_gene: TRBV18; j_gene: TRBJ1-1; abundance: NA; d_gene: NA; CDR3aa: CASSQAENTEAFF; CDR3nt: TGTGCCAGCTCGCAGGCAGAGAACACTGAAGCTTTCTTT
v_gene: TRBV30; j_gene: TRBJ1-1; abundance: few; d_gene: NA; CDR3aa: CAWEYGNEAFF; CDR3nt: TGTGCCTGGGAGTACGGGAATGAAGCTTTCTTT
v_gene: TRBV28; j_gene: TRBJ1-4; abundance: NA; d_gene: NA; CDR3aa: CASTNGEKLFF; CDR3nt: TGTGCCAGCACAAATGGGGAAAAACTGTTTTTT
v_gene: TRBV11-1; j_gene: TRBJ2-2; abundance: NA; d_gene: NA; CDR3aa: CASRNPAAGELFF; CDR3nt: TGTGCCAGCAGAAATCCGGCGGCCGGGGAGCTGTTTTTT
v_gene: TRBV2; j_gene: TRBJ1-1; abundance: few; d_gene: NA; CDR3aa: CASSLGFHTEAFF; CDR3nt: TGTGCCAGCAGTTTGGGGTTTCACACTGAAGCTTTCTTT
v_gene: TRBV27; j_gene: TRBJ2-7; abundance: NA; d_gene: TRBD1; CDR3aa: CASSPGTGYNYEQYF; CDR3nt: TGTGCCAGCAGTCCCGGGACAGGGTACAATTACGAGCAGTACTTC
v_gene: TRBV2; j_gene: TRBJ2-7; abundance: NA; d_gene: NA; CDR3aa: CASHPAGTVSYEQYF; CDR3nt: TGTGCCAGCCACCCTGCCGGGACGGTTTCCTACGAGCAGTACTTC
v_gene: TRBV7-3; j_gene: TRBJ2-1; abundance: NA; d_gene: NA; CDR3aa: CASSSGTSGSEQFF; CDR3nt: TGTGCCAGCAGCTCAGGGACATCTGGTAGTGAGCAGTTCTTC
v_gene: TRBV7-9; j_gene: TRBJ2-3; abundance: NA; d_gene: TRBD1; CDR3aa: CASSLDRGVTDTQYF; CDR3nt: TGTGCCAGCAGCTTGGACAGGGGGGTCACAGATACGCAGTATTTT
v_gene: TRBV6-5; j_gene: TRBJ1-5; abundance: NA; d_gene: TRBD1; CDR3aa: CASSFRDRDQPQHF; CDR3nt: TGTGCCAGCAGTTTCCGGGACAGAGATCAGCCCCAGCATTTT
v_gene: TRBV28; j_gene: TRBJ2-4; abundance: NA; d_gene: TRBD2; CDR3aa: CASSTLAGAKNIQYF; CDR3nt: TGTGCCAGCAGTACGTTAGCGGGAGCCAAAAACATTCAGTACTTC
v_gene: TRBV28; j_gene: TRBJ1-5; abundance: NA; d_gene: TRBD1; CDR3aa: CASSFTAASTGRINQPQHF; CDR3nt: TGTGCCAGCAGTTTCACGGCCGCCTCGACAGGGCGGATCAACCAGCCCCAGCATTTT
v_gene: TRBV18; j_gene: TRBJ1-4; abundance: NA; d_gene: NA; CDR3aa: CASSPPSDEKLFF; CDR3nt: TGTGCCAGCTCACCACCGTCCGATGAAAAACTGTTTTTT
v_gene: TRBV5-6; j_gene: TRBJ2-7; abundance: many; d_gene: NA; CDR3aa: CASSRASYEQYF; CDR3nt: TGTGCCAGCAGCAGGGCCTCCTACGAGCAGTACTTC
v_gene: TRBV9; j_gene: TRBJ2-5; abundance: NA; d_gene: TRBD2; CDR3aa: CASSVGSGSVETQYF; CDR3nt: TGTGCCAGCAGCGTAGGTAGCGGGAGTGTTGAGACCCAGTACTTC
v_gene: TRBV6-1; j_gene: TRBJ1-5; abundance: NA; d_gene: NA; CDR3aa: CASSEDGGWNQPQHF; CDR3nt: TGTGCCAGCAGTGAAGATGGGGGCTGGAATCAGCCCCAGCATTTT
v_gene: TRBV6-4; j_gene: TRBJ2-1; abundance: few; d_gene: TRBD2; CDR3aa: CASSDPGTRYNEQFF; CDR3nt: TGTGCCAGCAGTGATCCCGGGACTAGATACAATGAGCAGTTCTTC
v_gene: TRBV11-2; j_gene: TRBJ2-7; abundance: few; d_gene: NA; CDR3aa: CASSSAREQYF; CDR3nt: TGTGCCAGCAGCTCGGCCAGGGAGCAGTACTTC
v_gene: TRBV6-5; j_gene: TRBJ2-7; abundance: NA; d_gene: TRBD1; CDR3aa: CASRSTGGSYEQYF; CDR3nt: TGTGCCAGCAGATCAACAGGGGGCAGCTACGAGCAGTACTTC
v_gene: TRBV6-1; j_gene: TRBJ2-3; abundance: NA; d_gene: NA; CDR3aa: CASSEGGAGTDTQYF; CDR3nt: TGTGCCAGCAGTGAAGGGGGAGCTGGGACAGATACGCAGTATTTT
v_gene: TRBV7-9; j_gene: TRBJ2-2; abundance: NA; d_gene: NA; CDR3aa: CASSLDSNTGELFF; CDR3nt: TGTGCCAGCAGCCTGGACAGTAACACCGGGGAGCTGTTTTTT
v_gene: TRBV5-1; j_gene: TRBJ2-1; abundance: NA; d_gene: NA; CDR3aa: CASSIDSGDHNEQFF; CDR3nt: TGCGCCAGCAGCATCGACTCGGGGGACCACAATGAGCAGTTCTTC
v_gene: TRBV28; j_gene: TRBJ1-3; abundance: NA; d_gene: NA; CDR3aa: CASSLGAAFSGNTIYF; CDR3nt: TGTGCCAGCAGTTTAGGGGCAGCTTTCTCTGGAAACACCATATATTTT
v_gene: TRBV28; j_gene: TRBJ2-7; abundance: NA; d_gene: NA; CDR3aa: CASSLPLSVRKSTYEQYF; CDR3nt: TGTGCCAGCAGTTTACCTCTAAGCGTCAGAAAGTCAACCTACGAGCAGTACTTC